One sample yielded the 7 T cell receptor beta chains listed below, sequenced in a study of shared clonotypes between healthy human individuals. Measured with immunoSEQ multiplex PCR; TCRdb has only the in-frame clones, and not every one. The sample has a few million clones; roughly 95% are singletons. The sequencing input was naive CD4+ T cells sorted from blood. The subset here: CD45RA+ positively selected. Receptor source: a man younger than 35 in good health.

The CDR3 DNA follows: TGTGCCAGTTCACGACAGGGTACCCCCTATAATTCACCCCTCCACTTT. Translating it yields CASSRQGTPYNSPLHF. The J gene is TRBJ1-6, the V gene TRBV25-1, with 7 bases fitting TRBD1. CDR1 MGHDK and CDR2 SYGVNS come from the germline V gene. J gave up 2 bases and V 9 bases, and 10 bases lay outside the gene matches. The CDR3 sequence is 16 residues long.

V gene TRBV10-3 combines with J gene TRBJ2-7; tentative D call: TRBD1 (7 bases). The germline CDR1 and CDR2 sequences are ENHRY and SYGVKD. The ends were cut back, 5 bases at V and 2 bases at J, with 13 bases in the middle. The CDR3 is 14 residues long. CDR3 protein: CAISPDRTTYEQYF. The CDR3 DNA sequence: TGTGCCATCAGTCCGGACAGGACTACCTACGAGCAGTACTTC.

The sample holds one count of this clone. This sequence joins TRBV4-3 and TRBJ1-1; 7 bases align to TRBD1. The trim removed 1 base at V and 3 bases at J, leaving 8 bases unmatched. This CDR3 has 16 residues. Germline loops: CDR1 LGHNA, CDR2 YSLEER. The CDR3 loop is CASSQVGRGHDTEAFF. In DNA, the CDR3 is TGCGCCAGCAGCCAAGTGGGAAGGGGGCATGACACTGAAGCTTTCTTT.

The V call is TRBV7-9, the J call TRBJ1-1; TRBD1 aligns across 10 bases. The CDR3 covers 16 residues. V gave up 5 bases and J gave up 0 bases; unmatched junction bases: 6. Per germline, CDR1 SEHNR and CDR2 FQNEAQ (reference sequence). CDR3 residues: CASSRATGGMNTEAFF. Written as DNA, the CDR3 is TGTGCCAGCAGCCGAGCGACAGGGGGCATGAACACTGAAGCTTTCTTT.

The V gene is TRBV30, the J gene TRBJ2-1; no clear D. The CDR3 is 16 residues long. The V and J ends lost 0 bases and 0 bases respectively, with 12 bases between them. The germline gives CDR1 GTSNPN, CDR2 SVGIG (reference sequence). The CDR3 bases are TGTGCCTGGAGTGTAAGTCGGACCTCCTCCTACAATGAGCAGTTCTTC. The encoded protein is CAWSVSRTSSYNEQFF.

The chain has TRBV6-1 and TRBJ2-5; 7 bases agree with TRBD1. The germline CDR1 and CDR2 sequences are MNHNS and SASEGT. The CDR3 has 15 residues. V lost 1 base to trimming and J lost 4 bases; unmatched junction nucleotides: 6. The CDR3, as DNA: TGTGCCAGCAGTGAAGGGACAGGACGGGGAGAGACCCAGTACTTC. Amino acids: CASSEGTGRGETQYF.

The chain links TRBV6-6 to TRBJ2-2; 7 bases are a match to TRBD1. The CDR3 sequence is 14 residues long. J was trimmed by 5 bases and V by 7 bases; bases with no gene match: 7. CDR1 is MNHNY and CDR2 is SVGAGI in the germline V gene (reference sequence). CDR3 nucleotides: TGTGCCAGCATTTCAAGACAGGGAACCGGGGAGCTGTTTTTT. Protein product: CASISRQGTGELFF.